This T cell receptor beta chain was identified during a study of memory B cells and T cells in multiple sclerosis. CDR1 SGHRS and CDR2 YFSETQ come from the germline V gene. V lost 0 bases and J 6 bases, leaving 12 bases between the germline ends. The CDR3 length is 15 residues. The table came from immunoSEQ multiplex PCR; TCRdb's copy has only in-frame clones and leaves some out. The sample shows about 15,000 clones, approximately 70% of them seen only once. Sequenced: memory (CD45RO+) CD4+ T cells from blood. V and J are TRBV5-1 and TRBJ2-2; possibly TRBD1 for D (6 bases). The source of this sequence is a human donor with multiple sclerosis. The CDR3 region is CASSLVQGSAGELFF. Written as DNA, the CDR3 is TGCGCCAGCAGCTTGGTGCAGGGGAGCGCCGGGGAGCTGTTTTTT.